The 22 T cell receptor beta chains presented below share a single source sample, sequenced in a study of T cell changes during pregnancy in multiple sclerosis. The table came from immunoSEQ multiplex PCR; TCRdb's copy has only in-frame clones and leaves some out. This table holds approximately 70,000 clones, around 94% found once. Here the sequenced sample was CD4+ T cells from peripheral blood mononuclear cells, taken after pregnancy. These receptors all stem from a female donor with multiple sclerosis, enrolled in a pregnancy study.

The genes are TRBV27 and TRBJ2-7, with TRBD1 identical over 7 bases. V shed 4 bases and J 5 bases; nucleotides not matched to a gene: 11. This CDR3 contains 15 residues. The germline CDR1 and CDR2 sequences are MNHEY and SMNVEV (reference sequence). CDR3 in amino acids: CASSSLGQESDEQYF. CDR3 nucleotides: TGTGCCAGCAGTTCCCTAGGACAGGAGAGCGACGAGCAGTACTTC.

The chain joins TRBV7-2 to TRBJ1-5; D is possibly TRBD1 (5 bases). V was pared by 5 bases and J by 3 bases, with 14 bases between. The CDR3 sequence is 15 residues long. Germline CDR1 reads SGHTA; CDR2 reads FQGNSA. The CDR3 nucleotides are TGTGCCAGCAGCAGGTCCACAGGTGACAATCAGCCCCAGCATTTT. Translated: CASSRSTGDNQPQHF.

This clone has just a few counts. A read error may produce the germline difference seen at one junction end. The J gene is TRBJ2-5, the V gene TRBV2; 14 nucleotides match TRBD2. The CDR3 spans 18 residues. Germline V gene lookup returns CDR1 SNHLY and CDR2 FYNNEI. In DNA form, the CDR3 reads TGTGCCAGCAGCGAAGGGACTAGCGGGAGTCGGTGGCAAGAGACCCAGTACTTC. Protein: CASSEGTSGSRWQETQYF.

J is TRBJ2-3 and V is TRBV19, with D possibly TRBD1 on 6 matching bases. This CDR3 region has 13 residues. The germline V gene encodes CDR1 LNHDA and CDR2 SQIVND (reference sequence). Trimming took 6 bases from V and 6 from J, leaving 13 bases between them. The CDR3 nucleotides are TGTGCCAGTAGGGATAACAGGGAGGATACGCAGTATTTT. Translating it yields CASRDNREDTQYF. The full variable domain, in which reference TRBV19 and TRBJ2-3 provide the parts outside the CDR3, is DGGITQSPKYLFRKEGQNVTLSCEQNLNHDAMYWYRQDPGQGLRLIYYSQIVNDFQKGDIAEGYSVSREKKESFPLTVTSAQKNPTAFYLCASRDNREDTQYFGPGTRLTVL.

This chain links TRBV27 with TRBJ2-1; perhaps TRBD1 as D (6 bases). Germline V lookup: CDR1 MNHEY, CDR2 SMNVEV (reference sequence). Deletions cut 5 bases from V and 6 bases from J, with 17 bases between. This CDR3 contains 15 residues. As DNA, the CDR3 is TGTGCCAGCAGTGCCTACAGAGGGGGATCCAATGAGCAGTTCTTC. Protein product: CASSAYRGGSNEQFF.

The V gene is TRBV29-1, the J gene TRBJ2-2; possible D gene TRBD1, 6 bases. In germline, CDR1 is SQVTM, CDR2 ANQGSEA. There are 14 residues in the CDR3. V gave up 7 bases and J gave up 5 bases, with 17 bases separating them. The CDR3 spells CSAEPGVGTGELFF. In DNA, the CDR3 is TGCAGCGCAGAACCAGGGGTCGGGACCGGGGAGCTGTTTTTT.

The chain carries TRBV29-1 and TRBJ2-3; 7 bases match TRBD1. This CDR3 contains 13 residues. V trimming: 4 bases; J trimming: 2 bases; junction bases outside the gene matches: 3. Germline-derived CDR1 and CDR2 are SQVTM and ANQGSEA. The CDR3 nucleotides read TGCAGCGTTGGAGGGACAGTCACAGATACGCAGTATTTT. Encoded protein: CSVGGTVTDTQYF.

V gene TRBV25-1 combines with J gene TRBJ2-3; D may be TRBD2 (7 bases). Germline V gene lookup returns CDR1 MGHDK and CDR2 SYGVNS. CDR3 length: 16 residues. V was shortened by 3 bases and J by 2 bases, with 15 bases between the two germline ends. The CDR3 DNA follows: TGTGCCAGCAGTGATGGAGGGGGGGCCCTCACAGATACGCAGTATTTT. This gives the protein CASSDGGGALTDTQYF.

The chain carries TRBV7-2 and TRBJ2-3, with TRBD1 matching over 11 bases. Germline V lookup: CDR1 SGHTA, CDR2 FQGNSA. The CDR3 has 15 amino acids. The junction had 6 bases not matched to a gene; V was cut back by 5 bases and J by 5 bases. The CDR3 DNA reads TGTGCCAGCAGCGTTGGACAGGGGGCAATAGATACGCAGTATTTT. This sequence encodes CASSVGQGAIDTQYF.

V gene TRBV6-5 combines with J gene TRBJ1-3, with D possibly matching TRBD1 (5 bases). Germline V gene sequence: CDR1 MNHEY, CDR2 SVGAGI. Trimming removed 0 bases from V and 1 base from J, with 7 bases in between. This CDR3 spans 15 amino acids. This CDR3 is CASSYSRGSGNTIYF. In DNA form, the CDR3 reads TGTGCCAGCAGTTACTCAAGGGGATCTGGAAACACCATATATTTT.

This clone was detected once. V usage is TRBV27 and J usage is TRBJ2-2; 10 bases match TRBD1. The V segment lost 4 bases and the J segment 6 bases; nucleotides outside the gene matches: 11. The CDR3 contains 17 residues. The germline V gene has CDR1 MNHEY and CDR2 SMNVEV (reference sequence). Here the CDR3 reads CASSSKLRQGASGELFF. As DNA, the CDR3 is TGTGCCAGCAGTTCCAAATTAAGACAGGGGGCGTCCGGGGAGCTGTTTTTT.

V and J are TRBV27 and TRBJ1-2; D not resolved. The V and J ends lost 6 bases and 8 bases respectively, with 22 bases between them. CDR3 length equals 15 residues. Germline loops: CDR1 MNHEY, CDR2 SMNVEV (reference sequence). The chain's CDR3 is CASSHSPRGVRGYTF. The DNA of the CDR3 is TGTGCCAGCAGCCATTCCCCCCGGGGTGTGAGGGGCTACACCTTC.

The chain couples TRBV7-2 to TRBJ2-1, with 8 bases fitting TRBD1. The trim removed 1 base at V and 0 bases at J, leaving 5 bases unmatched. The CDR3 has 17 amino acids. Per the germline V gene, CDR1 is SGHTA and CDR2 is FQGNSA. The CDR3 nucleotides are TGTGCCAGCAGCTTAGTCCAGGGGGCGAGCTCCTACAATGAGCAGTTCTTC. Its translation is CASSLVQGASSYNEQFF.

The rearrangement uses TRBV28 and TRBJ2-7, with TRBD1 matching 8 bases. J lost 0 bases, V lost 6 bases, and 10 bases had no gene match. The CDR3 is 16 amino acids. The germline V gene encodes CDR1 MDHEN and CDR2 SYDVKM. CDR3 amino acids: CASRIPGQVSSYEQYF. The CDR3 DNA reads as TGTGCCAGCAGGATACCGGGACAGGTGAGCTCCTACGAGCAGTACTTC.

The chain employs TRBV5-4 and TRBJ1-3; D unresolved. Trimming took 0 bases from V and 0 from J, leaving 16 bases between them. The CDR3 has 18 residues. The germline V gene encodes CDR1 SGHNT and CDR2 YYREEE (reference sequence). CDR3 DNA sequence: TGTGCCAGCAGCTTGGGGGGTCGGAGGAGGTTCTCTGGAAACACCATATATTTT. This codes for CASSLGGRRRFSGNTIYF.

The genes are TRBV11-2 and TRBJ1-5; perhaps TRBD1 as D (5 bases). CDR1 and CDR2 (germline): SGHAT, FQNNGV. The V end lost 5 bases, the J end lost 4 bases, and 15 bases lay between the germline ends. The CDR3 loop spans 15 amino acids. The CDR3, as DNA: TGTGCCAGCAGCCCGTCGTCAGGGAATAATCAGCCCCAGCATTTT. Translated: CASSPSSGNNQPQHF.

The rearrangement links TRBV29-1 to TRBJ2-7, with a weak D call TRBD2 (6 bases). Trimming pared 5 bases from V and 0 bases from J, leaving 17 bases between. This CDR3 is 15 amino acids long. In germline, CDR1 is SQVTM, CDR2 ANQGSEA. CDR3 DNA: TGCAGCGTTTTGGTTGTGCGGGACCCCTCCTACGAGCAGTACTTC. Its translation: CSVLVVRDPSYEQYF.

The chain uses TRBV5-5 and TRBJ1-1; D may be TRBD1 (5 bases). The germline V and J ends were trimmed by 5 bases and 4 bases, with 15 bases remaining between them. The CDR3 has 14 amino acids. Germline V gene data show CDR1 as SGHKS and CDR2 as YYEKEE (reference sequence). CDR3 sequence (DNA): TGTGCCAGCAGTATGACAGCCTGGATCACTGAAGCTTTCTTT. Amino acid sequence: CASSMTAWITEAFF.

The CDR3 coding sequence is TGTGCCAGCAGCGTAGGGGGCACGTACAATGAGCAGTTCTTC. The encoded protein is CASSVGGTYNEQFF. The chain combines TRBV9 with TRBJ2-1, with D possibly matching TRBD1 (5 bases). In germline, CDR1 is SGDLS, CDR2 YYNGEE. This CDR3 contains 14 residues. The V and J ends lost 0 bases and 4 bases respectively, with 8 bases between them.

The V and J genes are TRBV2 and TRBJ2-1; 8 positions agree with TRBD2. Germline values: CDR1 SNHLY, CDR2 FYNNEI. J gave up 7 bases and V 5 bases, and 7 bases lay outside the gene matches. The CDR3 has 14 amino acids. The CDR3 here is CASSRSGSTNEQFF. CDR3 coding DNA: TGTGCCAGCAGTCGAAGCGGGAGCACGAATGAGCAGTTCTTC.

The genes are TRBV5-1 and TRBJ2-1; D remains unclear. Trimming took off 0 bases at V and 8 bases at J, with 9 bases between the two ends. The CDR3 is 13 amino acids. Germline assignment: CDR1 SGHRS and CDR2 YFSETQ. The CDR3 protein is CASSLVFRDEQFF. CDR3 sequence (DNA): TGCGCCAGCAGCTTGGTCTTCCGGGATGAGCAGTTCTTC.

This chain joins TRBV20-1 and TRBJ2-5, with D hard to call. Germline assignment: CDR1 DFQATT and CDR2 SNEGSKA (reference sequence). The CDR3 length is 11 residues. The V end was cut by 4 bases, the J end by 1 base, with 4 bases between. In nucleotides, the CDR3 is TGCAGTGCTAACTCCCAAGAGACCCAGTACTTC. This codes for CSANSQETQYF.